This T cell receptor (beta chain) emerged from a study of cytomegalovirus exposure and HLA in healthy donors. With 2 bases removed from V and 6 bases from J, the gap between germline ends came to 5 bases. The CDR3 covers 11 residues. Germline CDR1 SNHLY, CDR2 FYNNEI. TCRdb keeps only in-frame clones here, not all; method: immunoSEQ multiplex PCR. The sample lists approximately 120,000 clones, approximately 89% occurring once. The V and J genes are TRBV2 and TRBJ2-7, with D uncertain. The sequence came from a woman aged 18 to 35 in good health and CMV-seronegative. Sample: PBMCs. The CDR3 here is CASSEYGEQYF. In DNA form, the CDR3 reads TGTGCCAGCAGTGAATACGGCGAGCAGTACTTC.